This T cell receptor beta chain was profiled in a study of cytomegalovirus exposure and HLA in healthy donors. V lost 4 bases to trimming and J lost 0 bases; unmatched junction nucleotides: 5. Germline V CDR1 and CDR2: KGHSH, LQKENI. The CDR3 sequence is 16 residues long. It was with 60 Vbeta and 13 Jbeta primers that the PCR ran. Produced via immunoSEQ multiplex PCR; TCRdb's table is partial and in-frame only. The table shows some 150,000 clones, with 63% occurring only once. The TCR was taken from a woman between 55 and 75 years old in good health and CMV-seropositive. The chain employs TRBV18 and TRBJ1-1; TRBD1 matches at 10 bases. Source material: PBMCs. The chain's CDR3 is CASSRGTGVVNTEAFF. For the CDR3, the DNA is TGTGCCAGCTCACGAGGGACAGGGGTGGTGAACACTGAAGCTTTCTTT. The full variable domain, its missing parts supplied by reference TRBV18 and TRBJ1-1, is NAGVMQNPRHLVRRRGQEARLRCSPMKGHSHVYWYRQLPEEGLKFMVYLQKENIIDESGMPKERFSAEFPKEGPSILRIQQVVRGDSAAYFCASSRGTGVVNTEAFFGQGTRLTVV.